This TCR beta chain was sequenced in a study of blood T cell repertoires in COVID-19. In the study overall: Whether acute or convalescent, the COVID-19 samples came from the United States, Italy and Spain.

This clone was detected only once. The germline V gene has CDR1 SGHDT and CDR2 YYEEEE. The CDR3 length is 15 residues. After removal of 1 base from V and 2 bases from J, the junction contained 4 bases not matched to a gene. Original processing notes: Amplification of reference gene primers was used by the study to estimate nucleated cell counts. Profiling relied on immunoSEQ multiplex PCR, and the TCRdb table lists in-frame clones only, not all of them. V and J calls and clone size follow that table, whereas D and trimming were derived from the DNA. The table records about 150,000 clones, about four fifths of them present only once.

Sequenced: peripheral blood. The chain couples TRBV5-6 to TRBJ2-7; 9 nucleotides line up with TRBD2. This sequence originates from a woman of 80 years or more with acute or convalescent COVID-19. The CDR3 region is CASSLLAGYTYEQYF. Here the CDR3 DNA reads TGTGCCAGCAGCTTGCTAGCGGGGTATACCTACGAGCAGTACTTC.